The 20 T cell receptor beta chains listed next were all sequenced from one sample in a study of T cell responses to AZD1222 COVID-19 vaccine. Sequenced by immunoSEQ multiplex PCR; TCRdb stores in-frame clones only, minus some. This sample has approximately 88,000 clones, with 70% to 90% found just once. The material sequenced was peripheral blood, taken 28 days after the second AZD1222 dose. These receptors all come from an adult who received the AZD1222 COVID-19 vaccine.

This chain uses TRBV27 with TRBJ1-1; the D gene is possibly TRBD1 (5 bases). V lost 5 bases, J lost 3 bases, and 16 bases lay in between. Germline V CDR1 and CDR2: MNHEY, SMNVEV (reference sequence). The CDR3 loop spans 15 amino acids. CDR3 sequence (DNA): TGTGCCAGCAGTCCCTTCGGGCAGGGCGACACTGAAGCTTTCTTT. Encoded protein: CASSPFGQGDTEAFF.

V gene TRBV5-1 combines with J gene TRBJ1-6, with no clear D. V was clipped by 0 bases and J by 7 bases, with 8 bases between them. The CDR3 runs to 14 residues. Germline V CDR1 and CDR2: SGHRS, YFSETQ. The CDR3 DNA reads TGCGCCAGCAGCTTGGACGGCCGCAATTCACCCCTCCACTTT. Translating gives CASSLDGRNSPLHF.

The chain uses TRBV2 and TRBJ2-1; D remains unclear. The CDR3 is 12 residues long. Germline CDR1 reads SNHLY; CDR2 reads FYNNEI. The V and J ends lost 5 bases and 6 bases respectively, with 8 bases between them. The CDR3 DNA follows: TGTGCCAGCAGTCTTAGCTCCAATGAGCAGTTCTTC. This sequence encodes CASSLSSNEQFF.

This clone is a singleton in its sample. The chain carries TRBV4-1 and TRBJ2-1; 9 nucleotides line up with TRBD1. This CDR3 is 17 amino acids long. The germline V gene has CDR1 MGHRA and CDR2 YSYEKL. V lost 1 base to trimming and J lost 9 bases; unmatched junction nucleotides: 13. CDR3 residues: CASSQAGTGSSRREQFF. CDR3 coding DNA: TGCGCCAGCAGCCAAGCCGGGACAGGGAGTTCCAGGCGTGAGCAGTTCTTC.

This chain links TRBV6-1 with TRBJ1-2; D unclear. The CDR3 spans 15 residues. V was pared by 3 bases and J by 8 bases, with 19 bases between. CDR1 is MNHNS, CDR2 SASEGT, per germline. The CDR3 nucleotides read TGTGCCAGCAGTGAGCCGCCGCGGAGGGAGGGCGGCTACACCTTC. This codes for CASSEPPRREGGYTF.

CDR3 sequence reads: CASSQDPRTSGGDYNEQFF. The CDR3, as DNA: TGTGCCAGCAGCCAAGATCCGCGGACTAGCGGGGGGGACTACAATGAGCAGTTCTTC. The genes are TRBV3-1 (or the pseudogene TRBV3-2) and TRBJ2-1, with 15 bases that match TRBD2. CDR3 size: 19 residues. Looked up from germline, CDR1 is LGHDT and CDR2 is YNNKEL (reference sequence). Trimming cost V 0 bases and J 3 bases; bases outside gene matches: 6.

J is TRBJ2-3 and V is TRBV5-8, with 9 nucleotides matching TRBD1. The CDR3 consists of 14 residues. Trimming took 4 bases from V and 4 from J; bases not matched to a gene: 4. Germline assignment: CDR1 SGHTS and CDR2 YDEGEE. The CDR3 sequence: CASSPGTGSDTQYF. For the CDR3, the DNA is TGTGCCAGCAGCCCAGGGACAGGGTCAGATACGCAGTATTTT.

This chain joins TRBV27 and TRBJ2-7; tentative D call: TRBD2 (6 bases). There are 13 residues in the CDR3. Germline CDR1 MNHEY, CDR2 SMNVEV (reference sequence). The V end lost 6 bases, the J end lost 4 bases, and 13 bases lay between the germline ends. CDR3 in amino acids: CASRSSRGYEQYF. The CDR3 DNA reads as TGTGCCAGCAGAAGCTCGCGGGGTTACGAGCAGTACTTC.

The chain has TRBV5-4 and TRBJ1-4; TRBD1 aligns across 9 bases. CDR1 is SGHNT, CDR2 YYREEE, per germline (reference sequence). The length of the CDR3 is 14 residues. V shed 4 bases, J shed 7 bases, and the junction held 5 bases outside the gene matches. Here the CDR3 reads CASSAQGASEKLFF. CDR3 DNA sequence: TGTGCCAGCAGCGCACAGGGGGCGAGTGAAAAACTGTTTTTT.

The gene calls are TRBV19 and TRBJ2-5; D is possibly TRBD1 or TRBD2 (5 bases each). The CDR3 length is 13 residues. Germline values: CDR1 LNHDA, CDR2 SQIVND (reference sequence). V lost 8 bases and J lost 2, with 12 bases in between. The CDR3 DNA reads TGTGCCAGTTCCCTGGGACCTCAAGAGACCCAGTACTTC. Residues: CASSLGPQETQYF.

This clone was recorded once. The CDR3 here is CASSFVGGTDTQYF. CDR3 bases: TGTGCCAGCAGCTTCGTGGGAGGCACAGATACGCAGTATTTT. The V gene is TRBV11-2, the J gene TRBJ2-3; perhaps TRBD2 as D (5 bases). The CDR3 spans 14 residues. V was pared by 3 bases and J by 1 base, with 8 bases between. CDR1 is SGHAT, CDR2 FQNNGV, per germline.

J is TRBJ2-3 and V is TRBV25-1; D remains unclear. V lost 1 base and J 6 bases, leaving 11 bases between the germline ends. The germline V gene encodes CDR1 MGHDK and CDR2 SYGVNS. CDR3 size: 14 residues. CDR3 sequence reads: CASSELVSGDTQYF. The CDR3 region has the DNA TGTGCCAGCAGTGAATTGGTTTCGGGTGATACGCAGTATTTT. Filled out from reference TRBV25-1 and TRBJ2-3, the complete variable domain reads EADIYQTPRYLVIGTGKKITLECSQTMGHDKMYWYQQDPGMELHLIHYSYGVNSTEKGDLSSESTVSRIRTEHFPLTLESARPSHTSQYLCASSELVSGDTQYFGPGTRLTVL.

CDR3 bases: TGTGCCAGCAGCCCGTGGGACAGGGACCGGGAGCTGTTTTTT. Its translation: CASSPWDRDRELFF. V gene TRBV11-2 combines with J gene TRBJ2-2; TRBD1 agrees at 9 bases. The CDR3 spans 14 residues. Germline values: CDR1 SGHAT, CDR2 FQNNGV. J was trimmed by 9 bases and V by 5 bases; bases with no gene match: 7.

J is TRBJ1-1 and V is TRBV6-6; D gene uncertain. Germline V gives CDR1 MNHNY, CDR2 SVGAGI (reference sequence). Trimming stripped 7 bases from V and 1 base from J, with 13 bases between. The CDR3 sequence is 14 residues long. Here the CDR3 DNA reads TGTGCCAGCACCTATTCACGGACGAACACTGAAGCTTTCTTT. Its translation: CASTYSRTNTEAFF.

The chain joins TRBV7-9 to TRBJ1-1; the D gene is possibly TRBD1 (6 bases). The CDR3 covers 14 residues. Germline V gene sequence: CDR1 SEHNR, CDR2 FQNEAQ (reference sequence). The V end was cut by 1 base, the J end by 4 bases, with 10 bases between. CDR3 sequence: CASSLGTALTEAFF. CDR3 in DNA: TGTGCCAGCAGCTTAGGGACAGCTCTCACTGAAGCTTTCTTT.

CDR3 sequence reads: CASMTVNYGYTF. DNA of the CDR3: TGTGCCAGCATGACAGTTAACTATGGCTACACCTTC. The chain uses TRBV6-5 and TRBJ1-2, with D perhaps TRBD1 (5 bases). There are 12 residues in the CDR3. Germline CDR1 is MNHEY and CDR2 is SVGAGI. V shed 7 bases and J shed 1 base, with 7 bases lying between them.

The rearrangement uses TRBV12-3 or TRBV12-4 and TRBJ1-5, with no clear D. V lost 4 bases and J lost 7, with 11 bases in between. The length of the CDR3 is 13 residues. The CDR3 nucleotides read TGTGCCAGCAGTTCTCTGGAACGACAGCCCCAGCATTTT. This codes for CASSSLERQPQHF.

The chain recombines TRBV2 with TRBJ1-6; no clear D. CDR3 length: 15 residues. The V gene's germline CDR1 is SNHLY and CDR2 FYNNEI. Trimming stripped 6 bases from V and 5 bases from J, with 14 bases between. CDR3 in amino acids: CASRREGTDNSPLHF. The CDR3 DNA follows: TGTGCCAGCAGGAGGGAGGGTACGGATAATTCACCCCTCCACTTT.

The V gene is TRBV19, the J gene TRBJ1-1; no reliable D call. In germline, CDR1 is LNHDA, CDR2 SQIVND (reference sequence). This CDR3 is built from 13 residues. The germline V and J ends were trimmed by 3 bases and 5 bases, with 10 bases remaining between them. In nucleotides, the CDR3 is TGTGCCAGTAGTATTCAAGGTTCGACTGAAGCTTTCTTT. It is translated as CASSIQGSTEAFF. Based on the CDR3 plus reference TRBV19 and TRBJ1-1, the full variable domain is DGGITQSPKYLFRKEGQNVTLSCEQNLNHDAMYWYRQDPGQGLRLIYYSQIVNDFQKGDIAEGYSVSREKKESFPLTVTSAQKNPTAFYLCASSIQGSTEAFFGQGTRLTVV.

The chain employs TRBV7-8 and TRBJ1-1; D gene uncertain. Per germline, CDR1 SGHVS and CDR2 FQNEAQ. V was clipped by 1 base and J by 1 base, with 7 bases between them. CDR3 length equals 14 residues. The DNA for the CDR3 is TGTGCCAGCAGCTTAGATTCTTGGAACACTGAAGCTTTCTTT. Residues: CASSLDSWNTEAFF.